This T cell receptor (beta chain) was retrieved from a study of preoperative IRX-2 immunotherapy in early breast cancer. The repertoire was sequenced with immunoSEQ multiplex PCR; TCRdb's copy has only in-frame clones and lacks some. The repertoire holds 20,000 to 30,000 clones, with about 95% as singletons. There are 16 residues in the CDR3. Germline CDR1 reads LNHDA; CDR2 reads SQIVND (reference sequence). V was cut by 5 bases and J by 0 bases, with 14 bases left in between. Treatment denoted: preoperative locoregional IRX-2 cytokine immunotherapy. Samples came from a phase Ib trial of preoperative locoregional IRX-2 cytokine immunotherapy.

Here the sequenced sample was tumor tissue, taken after IRX-2 immunotherapy. V gene TRBV19 combines with J gene TRBJ2-1, with no clear D. The sequence came from a human donor with breast cancer. The CDR3 is CASSDAPSSSYNEQFF. In DNA form, the CDR3 reads TGTGCCAGTAGTGACGCCCCTTCCAGCTCCTACAATGAGCAGTTCTTC.